The clone carrying this T cell receptor (beta chain) was detected a few times. Its antigen is still unknown. These data come from a study of blood T cells in healthy people across ages. Study conclusions and caveats: Donor CMV status was unknown, possibly confounding expanded clonotype changes. The lack of PBMC sorting stopped any conclusive naive versus antigen-experienced comparison.

V was trimmed by 0 bases and J by 4 bases, leaving 11 bases between them. CDR3 size: 15 residues. Germline values: CDR1 SGDLS, CDR2 YYNGEE. Primed by a sample-barcoded 5' primer and a J-beta primer mix, a second PCR proceeded for roughly 6 to 12 cycles. TCRdb re-derived calls from the 5' RACE reads in MiXCR, one entry per CDR3 protein. The sample lists some 1.6 million distinct CDR3 sequences, about 32% seen once, with over 9% in the top ten. V usage is TRBV9 and J usage is TRBJ1-5; TRBD1 might be the D (6 bases). This receptor was taken from a woman under 40 in good health. Sample: blood. The CDR3 sequence is CASSVEDSLNQPQHF. The DNA for the CDR3 is TGTGCCAGCAGCGTAGAGGACAGCCTTAATCAGCCCCAGCATTTT.